This section outlines one TCR beta chain sequence together with its context. What it binds is unknown. This entry is derived from a study of brain T cells in children with intractable seizures. Some clones are missing from TCRdb's copy, which holds only in-frame ones; the method was immunoSEQ multiplex PCR. Of 70,000 to 85,000 clones in the sample, around nine tenths were seen once. General observations from the study: Clones missing pre-surgery may reflect undersampling of that blood sample. Only CDR3 sequence similarity suggested viral specificity, without known HCMV serostatus.

The sequenced cases were selected for having the highest brain T cell transcript signatures. This CDR3 spans 16 amino acids. Trimming pared 1 base from V and 7 bases from J, leaving 19 bases between. CDR1 is LNHNV, CDR2 YYDKDF, per germline (reference sequence). The material was peripheral blood, obtained at surgery. The chain couples TRBV15 to TRBJ1-1; maybe TRBD1 (5 bases). This receptor was identified in a girl aged 2 to 9 with Rasmussen encephalitis and intractable seizures. Here the CDR3 DNA reads TGTGCCACCAGCAGAGGTACAGGCCTCCTAGTCGGTGAAGCTTTCTTT. Its translation is CATSRGTGLLVGEAFF. Filled out from reference TRBV15 and TRBJ1-1, the complete variable domain reads DAMVIQNPRYQVTQFGKPVTLSCSQTLNHNVMYWYQQKSSQAPKLLFHYYDKDFNNEADTPDNFQSRRPNTSFCFLDIRSPGLGDTAMYLCATSRGTGLLVGEAFFGQGTRLTVV.